This is a list of T cell receptor beta chains from one sample in a study of T cells in Graves' hyperthyroidism and ophthalmopathy. TCRdb ran MiXCR on the multiplex PCR reads and lists one entry per CDR3 protein. The data contain 470,000 or so distinct CDR3 sequences, about a fifth of them singletons. Sequencing was performed on blood. All receptors come from a man aged 18 to 30 with Graves' hyperthyroidism. The CDR3 runs from the conserved cysteine through the conserved F or W. A D gene is named only where the DNA matches it firmly. Rows give clone size only sometimes, using once, few, many, or a class for an expanded clone.

size: many; V: TRBV7-3; D: NA; J: TRBJ2-7; CDR3: CASSHARDRIMSYEQYF; DNA: TGTGCCAGCAGCCACGCCCGGGACCGGATTATGAGCTACGAGCAGTACTTC
size: many; V: TRBV12-3/TRBV12-4; D: NA; J: TRBJ2-6; CDR3: CASSLGPGANVLTF; DNA: TGTGCCAGCAGCCTAGGGCCCGGGGCCAACGTCCTGACTTTC
size: many; V: TRBV12-3/TRBV12-4; D: NA; J: TRBJ2-7; CDR3: CASSFVLTEGEQYF; DNA: TGTGCCAGCAGTTTCGTCCTTACGGAGGGCGAGCAGTACTTC
size: many; V: TRBV9; D: NA; J: TRBJ2-5; CDR3: CASSVAPGGVETQYF; DNA: TGTGCCAGCAGCGTAGCACCAGGGGGGGTGGAGACCCAGTACTTC
size: NA; V: TRBV25-1; D: NA; J: TRBJ1-3; CDR3: CASSPESSGNTIYF; DNA: TGTGCCAGCAGTCCGGAGAGCTCTGGAAACACCATATATTTT
size: many; V: TRBV30; D: NA; J: TRBJ2-7; CDR3: CAWAWDSYEQYF; DNA: TGTGCCTGGGCGTGGGATTCCTACGAGCAGTACTTC
size: NA; V: TRBV28; D: TRBD1; J: TRBJ1-1; CDR3: CASLSIGTENTEAFF; DNA: TGTGCCAGTCTAAGCATCGGGACAGAGAACACTGAAGCTTTCTTT
size: NA; V: TRBV19; D: TRBD1; J: TRBJ1-2; CDR3: CASSTNRGGYGYTF; DNA: TGTGCCAGTAGTACCAACAGGGGCGGCTATGGCTACACCTTC
size: NA; V: TRBV24-1; D: NA; J: TRBJ1-5; CDR3: CATSDPGKPQHF; DNA: TGTGCCACCAGTGACCCAGGGAAGCCCCAGCATTTT
size: NA; V: TRBV10-3; D: NA; J: TRBJ1-1; CDR3: CAISRENMNTEAFF; DNA: TGTGCCATCAGTAGAGAGAACATGAACACTGAAGCTTTCTTT
size: NA; V: TRBV18; D: TRBD2; J: TRBJ2-7; CDR3: CASSQLAGYEQYF; DNA: TGTGCCAGCTCACAACTAGCGGGGTACGAGCAGTACTTC
size: many; V: TRBV7-9; D: TRBD1; J: TRBJ2-5; CDR3: CASSLTGGSAETQYF; DNA: TGTGCCAGCAGCTTAACAGGGGGGTCGGCGGAGACCCAGTACTTC
size: many; V: TRBV6-1; D: NA; J: TRBJ1-1; CDR3: CASSGQPVFNTEAFF; DNA: TGTGCCAGCAGCGGACAGCCCGTTTTCAACACTGAAGCTTTCTTT
size: few; V: TRBV20-1; D: NA; J: TRBJ1-1; CDR3: CSARSPGRAEAFF; DNA: TGCAGTGCTAGGTCGCCGGGCCGGGCTGAAGCTTTCTTT
size: NA; V: TRBV15; D: NA; J: TRBJ2-7; CDR3: CATSRGERKFSYEQYF; DNA: TGTGCCACCAGCAGAGGAGAGCGGAAATTCTCCTACGAGCAGTACTTC
size: many; V: TRBV6-1; D: NA; J: TRBJ2-5; CDR3: CASSGRALQETQYF; DNA: TGTGCCAGCAGTGGGCGGGCACTCCAAGAGACCCAGTACTTC
size: many; V: TRBV28; D: NA; J: TRBJ1-2; CDR3: CASTAGRGYTF; DNA: TGTGCCAGCACGGCGGGGCGGGGCTACACCTTC
size: NA; V: TRBV4-2; D: NA; J: TRBJ1-6; CDR3: CASSQDATINNSPLHF; DNA: TGTGCCAGCAGCCAAGATGCGACAATTAATAATTCACCCCTCCACTTT
size: NA; V: TRBV30; D: NA; J: TRBJ2-7; CDR3: CAWKDQGNSYEQYF; DNA: TGTGCCTGGAAGGACCAGGGTAACTCCTACGAGCAGTACTTC
size: few; V: TRBV11-2; D: NA; J: TRBJ2-7; CDR3: CASSKLRTTSGLGTYEQYF; DNA: TGTGCCAGCAGCAAGTTACGGACTACCTCAGGCTTAGGGACCTACGAGCAGTACTTC